The entry below gives a single TCR beta chain sequence along with its context. The data were taken from a study of cytomegalovirus exposure and HLA in healthy donors. V lost 1 base and J lost 2; bases outside the gene matches: 5. CDR1 and CDR2 from the germline V gene are SGHAT and FQNNGV. The CDR3 sequence is 18 residues long. It was healthy bone marrow donors who served as donors. Vbeta (60) and Jbeta (13) primers were used in the PCR. The repertoire was sequenced with immunoSEQ multiplex PCR; TCRdb's copy has only in-frame clones and lacks some. The sample lists more than 90,000 clones, around 77% occurring once.

The chain couples TRBV11-2 to TRBJ2-3, with TRBD2 matching 14 bases. The sequencing input was PBMCs. The source is a female donor in good health and CMV-seronegative. CDR3 residues: CASSLGRLAGGSTDTQYF. In nucleotides, the CDR3 is TGTGCCAGCAGCTTAGGCCGACTAGCGGGAGGGTCCACAGATACGCAGTATTTT.